This T cell receptor (beta chain) was recorded in a study of shared clonotypes between healthy human individuals. The CDR3 length is 12 residues. The V and J ends lost 4 bases and 4 bases respectively, with 5 bases between them. Germline V gene data show CDR1 as LNHNV and CDR2 as YYDKDF (reference sequence). Execution of the assay was at deep level. Unsorted PBMC DNA went through sequencing on ten immunoSEQ deep assay plates. This table comes from immunoSEQ multiplex PCR, and its TCRdb copy is limited to in-frame clones, with some not included. The sample holds over 400,000 clones; 78% are singletons and the top ten take approximately 12%.

Material for sequencing was PBMCs. This sequence joins TRBV15 and TRBJ1-5; D remains ambiguous. The sequence was collected from a woman between 40 and 50 years old in good health. Some clones in this sample may be carry-over from other donors' samples. Here the CDR3 reads CATSTINQPQHF. In DNA form, the CDR3 reads TGTGCCACCAGCACCATAAATCAGCCCCAGCATTTT.